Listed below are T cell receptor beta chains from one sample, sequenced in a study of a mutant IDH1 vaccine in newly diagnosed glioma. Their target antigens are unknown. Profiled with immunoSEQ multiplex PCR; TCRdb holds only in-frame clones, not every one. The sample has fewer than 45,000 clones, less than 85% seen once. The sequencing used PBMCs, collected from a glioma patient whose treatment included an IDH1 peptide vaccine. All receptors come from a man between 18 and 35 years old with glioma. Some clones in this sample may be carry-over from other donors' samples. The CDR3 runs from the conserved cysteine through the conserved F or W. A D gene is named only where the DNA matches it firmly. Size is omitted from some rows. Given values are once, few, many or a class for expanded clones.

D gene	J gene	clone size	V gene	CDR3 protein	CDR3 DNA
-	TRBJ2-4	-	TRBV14	CASSHTVKVGTKNIQYF	TGTGCCAGCAGTCATACGGTCAAGGTTGGGACCAAAAACATTCAGTACTTC
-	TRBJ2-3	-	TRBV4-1	CASSQDLEDTQYF	TGCGCCAGCAGCCAAGATTTGGAAGATACGCAGTATTTT
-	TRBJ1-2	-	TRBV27	CASSLSGPRNYGYTF	TGTGCCAGCAGTTTATCGGGTCCCAGGAACTATGGCTACACCTTC
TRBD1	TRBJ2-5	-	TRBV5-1	CASSLGDRDAETQYF	TGCGCCAGCAGCTTGGGGGACAGGGATGCAGAGACCCAGTACTTC
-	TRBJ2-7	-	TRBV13	CASSASSTREIKQYF	TGTGCCAGCAGCGCCTCCTCGACGCGCGAAATCAAGCAGTACTTC
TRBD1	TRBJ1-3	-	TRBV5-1	CASSPPGTALSGNTIYF	TGCGCCAGCAGCCCCCCCGGGACAGCTCTATCTGGAAACACCATATATTTT
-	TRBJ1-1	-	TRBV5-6	CASSLASGYTEAFF	TGTGCCAGCAGCTTGGCCTCAGGGTACACTGAAGCTTTCTTT
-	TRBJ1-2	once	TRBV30	CAWSGERFYGYTF	TGTGCCTGGAGTGGTGAAAGATTCTATGGCTACACCTTC
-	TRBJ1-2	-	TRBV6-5	CASSLLRSYGYTF	TGTGCCAGCAGCCTTTTACGGAGCTATGGCTACACCTTC
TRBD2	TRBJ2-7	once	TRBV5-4	CASSPGLGAYEQYF	TGTGCCAGCAGCCCAGGACTAGGGGCCTACGAGCAGTACTTC
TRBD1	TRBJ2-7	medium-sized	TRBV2	CASGRDSWPNEQYF	TGTGCCAGCGGCCGGGACAGTTGGCCTAACGAGCAGTACTTC
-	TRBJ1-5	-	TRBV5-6	CASSETTGNQPQHF	TGTGCCAGCAGCGAGACCACAGGGAATCAGCCCCAGCATTTT
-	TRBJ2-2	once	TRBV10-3	CPRGTPTKVGELFF	TGTCCTCGGGGGACCCCAACAAAGGTGGGGGAGCTGTTTTTT
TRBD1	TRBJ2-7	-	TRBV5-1	CASSLDRGPTYEQYF	TGCGCCAGCAGCCTGGACAGGGGTCCTACCTACGAGCAGTACTTC
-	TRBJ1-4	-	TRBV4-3	CASSQDLGVWTNEKLFF	TGCGCCAGCAGCCAAGATCTGGGGGTGTGGACTAATGAAAAACTGTTTTTT
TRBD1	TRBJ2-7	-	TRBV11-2	CASSYLGQASSYEQYF	TGTGCCAGCAGCTACCTGGGACAGGCGAGCTCCTACGAGCAGTACTTC
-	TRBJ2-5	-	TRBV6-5	CASASGKIRETQYF	TGTGCCAGTGCATCCGGGAAAATAAGGGAGACCCAGTACTTC
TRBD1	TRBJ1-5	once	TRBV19	CASSTIKQGIGQPQHF	TGTGCCAGTAGCACGATAAAACAGGGGATCGGTCAGCCCCAGCATTTT
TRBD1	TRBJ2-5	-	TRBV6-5	CASCYGTGQQETQYF	TGTGCCAGCTGCTACGGGACAGGGCAACAAGAGACCCAGTACTTC
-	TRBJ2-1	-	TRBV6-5	CASSYGRTYNEQFF	TGTGCCAGCAGTTACGGCCGGACTTACAATGAGCAGTTCTTC
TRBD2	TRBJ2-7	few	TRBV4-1	CASSHPRAGEQYF	TGCGCCAGCAGCCACCCCCGAGCGGGGGAGCAGTACTTC
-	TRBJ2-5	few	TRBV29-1	CSVLGTQETQYF	TGCAGCGTCCTCGGGACACAAGAGACCCAGTACTTC